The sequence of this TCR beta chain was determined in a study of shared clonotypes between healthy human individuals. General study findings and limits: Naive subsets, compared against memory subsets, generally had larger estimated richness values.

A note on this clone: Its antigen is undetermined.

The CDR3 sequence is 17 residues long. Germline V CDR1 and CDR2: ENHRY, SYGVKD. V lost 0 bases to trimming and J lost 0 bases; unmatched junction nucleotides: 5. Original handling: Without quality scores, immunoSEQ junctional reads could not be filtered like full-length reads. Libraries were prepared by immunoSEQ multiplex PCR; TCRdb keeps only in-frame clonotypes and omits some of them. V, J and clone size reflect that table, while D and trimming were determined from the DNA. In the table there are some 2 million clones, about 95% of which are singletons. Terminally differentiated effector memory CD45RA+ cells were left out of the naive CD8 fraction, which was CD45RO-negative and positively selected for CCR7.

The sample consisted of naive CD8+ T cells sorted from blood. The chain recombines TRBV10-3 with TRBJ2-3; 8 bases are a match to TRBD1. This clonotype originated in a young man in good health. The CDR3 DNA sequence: TGTGCCATCAGTGAGTCGTCACAGGGGGGCAGCACAGATACGCAGTATTTT. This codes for CAISESSQGGSTDTQYF.